This entry lists 19 T cell receptor beta chains sequenced from one sample in a study of cytomegalovirus exposure and HLA in healthy donors. PCR involved 60 Vbeta and 13 Jbeta primers. Sequenced by immunoSEQ multiplex PCR; TCRdb stores in-frame clones only, minus some. The sample consists of 100,000 to 150,000 clones, approximately 80% of them appearing once. Sequenced sample: PBMCs. All receptors derive from a man between 35 and 55 years old in good health and CMV-seronegative.

CDR3 sequence: CASSHLGTGIDEQFF. CDR3 sequence (DNA): TGTGCCAGCAGCCATCTCGGGACAGGGATAGATGAGCAGTTCTTC. The rearrangement links TRBV14 to TRBJ2-1, with 9 bases identical to TRBD1. This CDR3 contains 15 residues. The V gene end was trimmed by 3 bases and the J gene end by 8 bases; junction bases not matched to a gene: 8. Germline V gene sequence: CDR1 SGHDN, CDR2 FVKESK.

The V and J genes are TRBV20-1 and TRBJ2-1, with D tentatively TRBD2 (6 bases). Germline CDR1 is DFQATT and CDR2 is SNEGSKA (reference sequence). CDR3 length equals 11 residues. Trimming shortened V by 4 bases and J by 6 bases, and 7 bases separated the two germline ends. This CDR3 reads CSAISGNEQFF. As DNA, the CDR3 is TGCAGTGCTATTAGCGGCAATGAGCAGTTCTTC.

Points on this clone: The junction differs from germline at one of its ends, possibly a read error. The rearrangement joins TRBV5-4 to TRBJ2-2; the match to TRBD1 covers 11 bases. From germline, CDR1 is SGHNT and CDR2 YYREEE (reference sequence). CDR3 size: 16 residues. The CDR3 reads CASSSGTGGGTGKLFF. DNA for the CDR3: TGTGCCAGCAGCTCAGGGACAGGGGGAGGCACCGGGAAGCTGTTTTTT. The complete variable domain, with remaining parts taken from reference TRBV5-4 and TRBJ2-2, reads ETGVTQSPTHLIKTRGQQVTLRCSSQSGHNTVSWYQQALGQGPQFIFQYYREEENGRGNFPPRFSGLQFPNYSSELNVNALELDDSALYLCASSSGTGGGTGKLFFGEGSRLTVL.

This clone was observed a few times. This sequence joins TRBV10-2 and TRBJ1-6; TRBD1 is a possible D gene (6 bases). CDR1 and CDR2 (germline): WSHSY, SAAADI. V was clipped by 5 bases and J by 5 bases, with 16 bases between them. The CDR3 length is 16 residues. The CDR3 DNA reads TGCGCCAGCAGTTTACGAGGACAGAAAGATAATTCACCCCTCCACTTT. It translates to CASSLRGQKDNSPLHF.

J is TRBJ2-3 and V is TRBV27, with 10 bases lining up with TRBD2. The germline V gene encodes CDR1 MNHEY and CDR2 SMNVEV (reference sequence). The V gene end was trimmed by 6 bases and the J gene end by 3 bases; junction bases not matched to a gene: 3. The CDR3 spans 14 residues. The CDR3 DNA reads TGTGCCAGCAGCCAACTAGCGGGGACAGATACGCAGTATTTT. Its protein product is CASSQLAGTDTQYF.

The chain couples TRBV7-2 to TRBJ1-3; the D gene is possibly TRBD1 (5 bases). Trimming took off 5 bases at V and 0 bases at J, with 8 bases between the two ends. Germline CDR1 and CDR2: SGHTA and FQGNSA. The CDR3 spans 14 residues. Written as DNA, the CDR3 is TGTGCCAGCAGCCCCGGGGGCTCTGGAAACACCATATATTTT. This sequence encodes CASSPGGSGNTIYF.

The chain links TRBV11-2 to TRBJ2-4; 9 bases are shared with TRBD1. The CDR3 has 19 amino acids. The V gene end was trimmed by 5 bases and the J gene end by 4 bases; junction bases not matched to a gene: 18. In germline, CDR1 is SGHAT, CDR2 FQNNGV. In DNA form, the CDR3 reads TGTGCCAGCAGCCCCTTGGGCGACATAGATGGACAGGGGAAAAACATTCAGTACTTC. Encoded protein: CASSPLGDIDGQGKNIQYF.

The CDR3 DNA sequence: TGTGCCAGCAGCAGGCTGGGGGGGTCCACTGAAGCTTTCTTT. As protein: CASSRLGGSTEAFF. The chain employs TRBV7-6 and TRBJ1-1; a possible D gene is TRBD1 (5 bases). Between the trimmed V and J ends, which lost 5 bases and 4 bases, there was a span of 14 bases. Per the germline V gene, CDR1 is SGHVS and CDR2 is FNYEAQ. This CDR3 region has 14 residues.

The genes are TRBV27 and TRBJ1-1; D gene uncertain. Germline V gene sequence: CDR1 MNHEY, CDR2 SMNVEV (reference sequence). V dropped 2 bases and J dropped 5 bases, with 6 bases sitting between them. CDR3 length: 12 residues. Here the CDR3 DNA reads TGTGCCAGCAGTTTAAGCGGGACTGAAGCTTTCTTT. It specifies CASSLSGTEAFF.

The CDR3, as DNA: TGTGCCAGCAGCTCCCAGGGAGGCGTGGGTGGCTACACCTTC. Translation gives CASSSQGGVGGYTF. The chain employs TRBV4-2 and TRBJ1-2; D is perhaps TRBD1 (5 bases). V dropped 5 bases and J dropped 7 bases, with 17 bases sitting between them. The CDR3 runs 14 residues. CDR1 and CDR2 (germline): LGHNA, YNFKEQ.

The chain is built from TRBV7-2 and TRBJ1-5; D is perhaps TRBD1 (6 bases). The V and J ends lost 3 bases and 0 bases respectively, with 9 bases between them. The CDR3 length is 15 residues. Germline loops: CDR1 SGHTA, CDR2 FQGNSA. The chain's CDR3 is CASSFEGHSNQPQHF. The CDR3 DNA follows: TGTGCCAGCAGCTTTGAGGGACATAGCAATCAGCCCCAGCATTTT. The full variable domain, with the rest looked up from reference TRBV7-2 and TRBJ1-5, is GAGVSQSPSNKVTEKGKDVELRCDPISGHTALYWYRQSLGQGLEFLIYFQGNSAPDKSGLPSDRFSAERTGGSVSTLTIQRTQQEDSAVYLCASSFEGHSNQPQHFGDGTRLSIL.

The chain uses TRBV19 and TRBJ1-2, with D perhaps matching TRBD1 (6 bases). The germline V gene has CDR1 LNHDA and CDR2 SQIVND (reference sequence). This CDR3 is built from 15 residues. Between the trimmed V and J ends, which lost 2 bases and 4 bases, there was a span of 14 bases. In DNA, the CDR3 is TGTGCCAGTAGTATACTGGCAGGGGAGACCTATGGCTACACCTTC. This translates into CASSILAGETYGYTF.

CDR3 sequence (DNA): TGTGCCAGCGTGCCCAGACAGGGAACGGGCTATGGCTACACCTTC. It is translated as CASVPRQGTGYGYTF. This rearrangement joins TRBV27 to TRBJ1-2; 7 nucleotides match TRBD1. V lost 8 bases to trimming and J lost 4 bases; unmatched junction nucleotides: 13. CDR1 MNHEY and CDR2 SMNVEV come from the germline V gene (reference sequence). This CDR3 has 15 amino acids.

V and J are TRBV5-4 and TRBJ2-3; 9 bases match TRBD2. Germline V gene data show CDR1 as SGHNT and CDR2 as YYREEE (reference sequence). Unmatched junction bases numbered 10, after V lost 4 bases and J lost 10 bases. The CDR3 is made up of 14 amino acids. The CDR3 DNA follows: TGTGCCAGCAGCCTGCGGGGGGGCCCGGTGGCGCAGTATTTT. Translated: CASSLRGGPVAQYF.

V is TRBV28 and J is TRBJ2-5; a possible D gene is TRBD2 (5 bases). The V end lost 3 bases, the J end lost 4 bases, and 9 bases lay between the germline ends. The CDR3 is 13 residues long. Germline V gives CDR1 MDHEN, CDR2 SYDVKM. The CDR3 spells CASSLPAVETQYF. The CDR3 DNA is TGTGCCAGCAGTTTGCCAGCGGTAGAGACCCAGTACTTC.

This clone was counted once. This chain uses TRBV5-5 with TRBJ2-5; 8 bases map to TRBD1. Near its end, the DNA agrees better with TRBJ2-7, so the J call may be wrong. The CDR3 runs to 15 residues. Germline CDR1 SGHKS, CDR2 YYEKEE (reference sequence). The CDR3 is CASSYSTGAIYEQYF. The CDR3 DNA reads TGTGCCAGCAGCTATTCGACAGGGGCGATCTACGAGCAGTACTTC.

The chain has TRBV5-5 and TRBJ1-2; no reliable D call. CDR3 size: 13 residues. The germline V and J ends were trimmed by 4 bases and 2 bases, with 9 bases remaining between them. From germline, CDR1 is SGHKS and CDR2 YYEKEE (reference sequence). CDR3 DNA: TGTGCCAGCAGCCAGATGGTAAACTATGGCTACACCTTC. It specifies CASSQMVNYGYTF.

This clone was observed a single time. This sequence joins TRBV18 and TRBJ1-4; no definite D call. Trimming pared 8 bases from V and 0 bases from J, leaving 10 bases between. The germline V gene encodes CDR1 KGHSH and CDR2 LQKENI. This CDR3 contains 14 residues. CDR3 bases: TGTGCCAGCACACTGGAGGCAACTAATGAAAAACTGTTTTTT. Translated, it gives CASTLEATNEKLFF.

The V and J genes are TRBV13 and TRBJ1-3, with D maybe TRBD1 (5 bases). The germline V gene has CDR1 PRHDT and CDR2 FYEKMQ (reference sequence). Between the trimmed V and J ends, which lost 3 bases and 0 bases, there was a span of 6 bases. There are 14 residues in the CDR3. CDR3 residues: CASSFDSSGNTIYF. As DNA, the CDR3 is TGTGCCAGCAGCTTTGACAGCTCTGGAAACACCATATATTTT. Based on the CDR3 plus reference TRBV13 and TRBJ1-3, the full variable domain is AAGVIQSPRHLIKEKRETATLKCYPIPRHDTVYWYQQGPGQDPQFLISFYEKMQSDKGSIPDRFSAQQFSDYHSELNMSSLELGDSALYFCASSFDSSGNTIYFGEGSWLTVV.